These 5 T cell receptor beta chains share one sample of origin, sequenced in a study of radiation and T cells in renal cell carcinoma. Measured with immunoSEQ multiplex PCR; TCRdb has only the in-frame clones, and not every one. This table has about 24,000 clones, about 62% appearing once. Treatment: treatment-naive control, cytoreductive nephrectomy. The source material was tumor tissue, sampled from a patient whose treatment was nephrectomy without radiotherapy. These receptors all stem from a man aged 35 to 55 with renal cell carcinoma.

The rearrangement links TRBV5-6 to TRBJ2-4; 8 bases line up with TRBD1. The ends lost 4 bases at V and 4 bases at J; junction bases unmatched: 4. This CDR3 is 14 amino acids long. Germline CDR1 is SGHDT and CDR2 is YYEEEE. Here the CDR3 reads CASSVRQGKNIQYF. As DNA, the CDR3 is TGTGCCAGCAGCGTAAGACAGGGGAAAAACATTCAGTACTTC.

The chain uses TRBV5-1 and TRBJ2-2; D is uncertain. Trimming left V 4 bases short and J 3 bases short, with 10 bases between. The CDR3 length is 14 residues. Germline loops: CDR1 SGHRS, CDR2 YFSETQ. CDR3 nucleotides: TGCGCCAGCAGCGTCGGGCAGGACACCGGGGAGCTGTTTTTT. As protein: CASSVGQDTGELFF.

The chain has TRBV5-6 and TRBJ1-5, with D possibly TRBD1 on 6 matching bases. The V gene lost 1 base and the J gene lost 6 bases, with 11 bases spanning the gap. The CDR3 sequence is 14 residues long. CDR1 is SGHDT and CDR2 is YYEEEE in the germline V gene. The CDR3 reads CASSLRGRLQPQHF. Written as DNA, the CDR3 is TGTGCCAGCAGCTTGCGGGGGCGCCTTCAGCCCCAGCATTTT. The full variable domain, rest sourced from reference TRBV5-6 and TRBJ1-5, is DAGVTQSPTHLIKTRGQQVTLRCSPKSGHDTVSWYQQALGQGPQFIFQYYEEEERQRGNFPDRFSGHQFPNYSSELNVNALLLGDSALYLCASSLRGRLQPQHFGDGTRLSIL.

The V call is TRBV5-5, the J call TRBJ2-7; TRBD2 matches 7 bases. This CDR3 spans 15 amino acids. Germline assignment: CDR1 SGHKS and CDR2 YYEKEE (reference sequence). Unmatched junction bases numbered 7, after V lost 0 bases and J lost 4 bases. The CDR3 loop reads CASSLEAGAGYEQYF. The CDR3 DNA sequence: TGTGCCAGCAGCTTGGAGGCGGGAGCGGGGTACGAGCAGTACTTC.

The chain recombines TRBV14 with TRBJ2-3; D is unresolved. In germline, CDR1 is SGHDN, CDR2 FVKESK. The CDR3 is 14 residues long. The ends were cut back, 6 bases at V and 2 bases at J, with 12 bases in the middle. The CDR3 coding sequence is TGTGCCAGCAGGGTGGGGTATTCCACAGATACGCAGTATTTT. Translated, it gives CASRVGYSTDTQYF.